This paragraph reports one TCR beta chain. CDR1 and CDR2 (germline): LGHNT, FRNRAP. The V end was cut by 0 bases, the J end by 5 bases, with 14 bases between. This CDR3 contains 16 residues. The method was immunoSEQ multiplex PCR; TCRdb's version includes in-frame clones alone and lacks a portion of them. The sample consists of about 55,000 clones, 90% to 95% of them appearing once. These data come from a study of T cell changes during pregnancy in multiple sclerosis. The sequence derives from a female donor with multiple sclerosis, enrolled in a pregnancy study. The chain employs TRBV12-5 and TRBJ2-1; D is undetermined. Sample: CD8+ T cells from peripheral blood mononuclear cells, taken in the third trimester of pregnancy. CDR3 sequence: CASGLVIPGPNNEQFF. DNA for the CDR3: TGTGCTAGTGGTTTGGTAATCCCTGGCCCGAACAATGAGCAGTTCTTC.